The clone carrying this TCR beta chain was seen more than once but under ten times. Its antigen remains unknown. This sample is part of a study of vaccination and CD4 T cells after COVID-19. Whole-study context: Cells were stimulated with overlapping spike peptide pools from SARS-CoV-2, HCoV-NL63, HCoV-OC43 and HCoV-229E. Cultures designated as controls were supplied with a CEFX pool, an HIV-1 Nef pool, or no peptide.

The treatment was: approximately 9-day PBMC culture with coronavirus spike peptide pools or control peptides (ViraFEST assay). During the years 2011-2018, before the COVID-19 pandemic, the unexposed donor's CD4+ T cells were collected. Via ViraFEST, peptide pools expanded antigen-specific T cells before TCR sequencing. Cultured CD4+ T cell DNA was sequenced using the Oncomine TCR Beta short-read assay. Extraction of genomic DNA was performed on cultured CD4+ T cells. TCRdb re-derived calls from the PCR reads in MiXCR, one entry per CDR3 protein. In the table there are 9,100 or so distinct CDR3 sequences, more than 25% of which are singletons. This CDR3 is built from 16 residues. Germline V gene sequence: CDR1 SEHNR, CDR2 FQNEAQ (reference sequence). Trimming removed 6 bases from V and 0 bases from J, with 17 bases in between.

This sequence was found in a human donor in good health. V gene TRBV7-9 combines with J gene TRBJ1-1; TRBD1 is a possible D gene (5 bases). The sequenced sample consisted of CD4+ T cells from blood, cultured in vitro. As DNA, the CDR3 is TGTGCCAGCAGTCCTCAGGGAGCACTTATGAACACTGAAGCTTTCTTT. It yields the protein CASSPQGALMNTEAFF. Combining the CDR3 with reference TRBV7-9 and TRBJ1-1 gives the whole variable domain DTGVSQNPRHKITKRGQNVTFRCDPISEHNRLYWYRQTLGQGPEFLTYFQNEAQLEKSRLLSDRFSAERPKGSFSTLEIQRTEQGDSAMYLCASSPQGALMNTEAFFGQGTRLTVV.